This T cell receptor (beta chain) was obtained from a study of blood T cell repertoires in COVID-19. Study context: Researchers got acute and convalescent COVID-19 samples from the United States, Italy and Spain. PBMCs, B-cell-depleted T cells, or T cells provided the cDNA or gDNA that made up the material.

Original handling: Cell counts per sample came from amplifying reference gene primers. Profiled with immunoSEQ multiplex PCR; TCRdb holds only in-frame clones, not every one. For V, J and clone size, that table is used; D and trimming come from the DNA. In the table there are approximately 150,000 clones, about 84% of which are singletons. Per the germline V gene, CDR1 is GTSNPN and CDR2 is SVGIG (reference sequence). The CDR3 sequence is 13 residues long. The V and J ends lost 4 bases and 6 bases, in that order; junction bases with no gene match: 5. The chain employs TRBV30 and TRBJ2-1; 8 bases agree with TRBD2. The clonotype originates from a woman aged 45-65 years with acute or convalescent COVID-19. The sequenced material came from peripheral blood. For the CDR3, the DNA is TGTGCCTGGAATCGGGGGGGATTCAATGAGCAGTTCTTC. Translated: CAWNRGGFNEQFF.